This is a list of T cell receptor beta chains from one sample in a study of chemoradiotherapy in HPV16-positive cancers. Assay used: immunoSEQ multiplex PCR; TCRdb lists only in-frame clones, some missing. The table includes several hundred clones, approximately 80% detected once. This specimen was tumor tissue, taken from a patient who underwent chemoradiotherapy. These receptors were obtained from a human donor with HPV-associated anogenital cancer. Each CDR3 is given with its conserved first and last residue. The D gene is left open where the match is weak. Size is stated for part of the rows, as once, few or many counts, or as a class when the clone is expanded.

v_gene	d_gene	j_gene	abundance	CDR3aa	CDR3nt
TRBV6-6	NA	TRBJ2-3	NA	CASSNATRRTTDTQYF	TGTGCCAGCAGTAACGCCACCAGGCGGACCACAGATACGCAGTATTTT
TRBV5-1	TRBD1	TRBJ1-1	few	CASSLAGQGSPTEAFF	TGCGCCAGCAGCTTGGCCGGACAGGGGTCGCCCACTGAAGCTTTCTTT
TRBV7-3	NA	TRBJ2-1	NA	CASSPIVGNEQFF	TGTGCCAGCAGCCCGATCGTAGGAAATGAGCAGTTCTTC
TRBV4-1	NA	TRBJ1-1	NA	CASSQTQVMNTEAFF	TGCGCCAGCAGCCAAACACAGGTCATGAACACTGAAGCTTTCTTT
TRBV6-5	NA	TRBJ2-2	few	CASSYHREGTGELFF	TGTGCCAGCAGTTACCACAGGGAGGGCACCGGGGAGCTGTTTTTT
TRBV5-6	NA	TRBJ2-7	NA	CASSLAPGDSYEQYF	TGTGCCAGCAGCTTGGCCCCAGGAGACTCCTACGAGCAGTACTTC
TRBV5-4	NA	TRBJ1-2	few	CASRKGTYGYTF	TGTGCCAGCAGAAAGGGTACCTATGGCTACACCTTC
TRBV9	NA	TRBJ1-1	NA	CASSLHEGDARSGAFF	TGTGCCAGCAGCCTCCACGAAGGGGACGCTCGATCCGGGGCTTTCTTT
TRBV7-2	NA	TRBJ2-5	NA	CASSLQETQYF	TGTGCCAGCAGCTTGCAAGAGACCCAGTACTTC
TRBV2	NA	TRBJ1-5	NA	CAWQSGDINQPQHF	TGTGCCTGGCAGTCTGGGGACATAAATCAGCCCCAGCATTTT
TRBV27	NA	TRBJ1-5	NA	CASSLNSVPSQPQHF	TGTGCCAGCAGTTTAAATAGCGTCCCGAGTCAGCCCCAGCATTTT
TRBV6-6	TRBD1	TRBJ2-1	once	CASSYTTAGGGNEQFF	TGTGCCAGCAGTTACACGACCGCAGGGGGCGGGAATGAGCAGTTCTTC
TRBV4-1	TRBD1	TRBJ1-1	few	CASSPRTGDAFF	TGCGCCAGCAGCCCGAGGACAGGGGACGCTTTCTTT
TRBV30	TRBD1	TRBJ2-5	NA	CAWEPGQGELETQYF	TGTGCCTGGGAACCGGGACAGGGGGAATTGGAGACCCAGTACTTC
TRBV5-1	NA	TRBJ1-5	NA	CASSLEGGGQPQHF	TGCGCCAGCAGCTTGGAGGGGGGAGGCCAGCCCCAGCATTTT
TRBV5-1	TRBD1	TRBJ2-2	NA	CASSTQGANTGELFF	TGCGCCAGCAGCACACAGGGGGCGAACACCGGGGAGCTGTTTTTT
TRBV19	NA	TRBJ1-5	NA	CASSWAGGNQPQHF	TGTGCCAGTAGTTGGGCGGGGGGCAATCAGCCCCAGCATTTT
TRBV30	TRBD1	TRBJ1-1	NA	CAWDFEGATEAFF	TGTGCCTGGGACTTCGAGGGGGCCACTGAAGCTTTCTTT
TRBV5-1	NA	TRBJ1-1	NA	CASSYPTGGVFTEAFF	TGCGCCAGCAGCTACCCCACGGGGGGCGTATTCACTGAAGCTTTCTTT
TRBV4-1	NA	TRBJ2-5	NA	CASSQGSTASGAQYF	TGCGCCAGCAGCCAAGGGTCCACAGCCTCAGGGGCCCAGTACTTC
TRBV27	NA	TRBJ1-2	hyperexpanded	CATREARGYGYTF	TGTGCCACCCGGGAGGCTCGGGGATATGGCTACACCTTC
TRBV2	TRBD1	TRBJ2-2	NA	CASRTWDRGQGTGELFF	TGTGCCAGCAGGACGTGGGACAGGGGGCAAGGCACCGGGGAGCTGTTTTTT
TRBV28	NA	TRBJ1-1	NA	CASSSPGQSREAFF	TGTGCCAGCAGTTCCCCGGGACAAAGTCGGGAAGCTTTCTTT
TRBV10-3	NA	TRBJ1-1	NA	CAISEGGLGTEAFF	TGTGCCATCAGTGAGGGGGGGCTGGGGACTGAAGCTTTCTTT
TRBV19	NA	TRBJ1-2	NA	CASSIGSTYTF	TGTGCCAGTAGTATCGGCTCCACCTACACCTTC
TRBV28	NA	TRBJ1-2	NA	CASSLITGFVGYTF	TGTGCCAGCAGTTTAATTACAGGGTTCGTTGGCTACACCTTC
TRBV7-6	NA	TRBJ1-1	NA	CASSPQSHTEAFF	TGTGCCAGCAGCCCCCAGTCCCACACTGAAGCTTTCTTT
TRBV2	TRBD1	TRBJ1-5	few	CASRDRVSNQPQHF	TGTGCCAGCAGGGACAGGGTCAGCAATCAGCCCCAGCATTTT
TRBV5-1	TRBD2	TRBJ2-3	NA	CASSLGGLGWTDTQYF	TGCGCCAGCAGCTTGGGGGGACTAGGATGGACAGATACGCAGTATTTT
TRBV6-1	TRBD2	TRBJ2-5	NA	CASSLDLAGGETQYF	TGTGCCAGCAGTTTAGATCTAGCGGGCGGAGAGACCCAGTACTTC
TRBV5-1	NA	TRBJ1-3	NA	CASSLLGAQSGNTIYF	TGCGCCAGCAGCTTGTTGGGGGCCCAATCTGGAAACACCATATATTTT
TRBV10-3	NA	TRBJ1-1	NA	CAISEAGLNTEAFF	TGTGCCATCAGTGAGGCAGGGTTGAACACTGAAGCTTTCTTT
TRBV5-1	NA	TRBJ1-6	few	CASSSSWQGGNSPLHF	TGCGCCAGCAGCTCCTCTTGGCAGGGCGGTAATTCACCCCTCCACTTT
TRBV7-3	NA	TRBJ2-3	NA	CASSPGWGSSDTQYF	TGTGCCAGCAGCCCCGGGTGGGGTAGTTCAGATACGCAGTATTTT
TRBV1	NA	TRBJ1-2	NA	CTSSYQSVRKTYGYTF	TGCACCAGCAGCTACCAAAGTGTGCGAAAGACCTATGGCTACACCTTC
TRBV4-1	TRBD1	TRBJ1-2	NA	CASSRGRGRVQGAQGYTF	TGCGCCAGCAGCCGGGGCCGAGGTCGGGTCCAGGGGGCGCAGGGCTACACCTTC
TRBV28	NA	TRBJ1-1	NA	CASSLLPTEAFF	TGTGCCAGCAGTTTACTACCCACTGAAGCTTTCTTT
TRBV6-1	NA	TRBJ2-7	NA	CASWTASSYEQYF	TGTGCCAGCTGGACGGCATCCTCCTACGAGCAGTACTTC
TRBV11-2	NA	TRBJ1-2	NA	CASSFSRGEYGYTF	TGTGCCAGCAGCTTCTCCCGTGGGGAGTATGGCTACACCTTC
TRBV6-5	TRBD1	TRBJ1-1	NA	CASSWDRATMNTEAFF	TGTGCCAGCAGTTGGGACAGAGCTACTATGAACACTGAAGCTTTCTTT
TRBV9	TRBD1	TRBJ2-7	NA	CASSVTPGGQVEQYF	TGTGCCAGCAGCGTAACCCCAGGGGGTCAGGTCGAGCAGTACTTC
TRBV6-5	TRBD1	TRBJ1-3	NA	CASSSHPGGVGNTIYF	TGTGCCAGCAGTTCACATCCAGGGGGGGTTGGAAACACCATATATTTT
TRBV12-5	NA	TRBJ1-2	NA	CASGLSPGSAAGYTF	TGTGCTAGTGGTTTATCGCCAGGGAGCGCGGCTGGCTACACCTTC
TRBV28	TRBD1	TRBJ2-3	NA	CASSAQTGGVRTDTQYF	TGTGCCAGCAGTGCACAGACAGGGGGCGTGAGGACAGATACGCAGTATTTT
TRBV5-5	TRBD1	TRBJ1-2	NA	CASSTSGTGGYGYTF	TGTGCCAGCAGCACTTCCGGGACAGGGGGTTATGGCTACACCTTC